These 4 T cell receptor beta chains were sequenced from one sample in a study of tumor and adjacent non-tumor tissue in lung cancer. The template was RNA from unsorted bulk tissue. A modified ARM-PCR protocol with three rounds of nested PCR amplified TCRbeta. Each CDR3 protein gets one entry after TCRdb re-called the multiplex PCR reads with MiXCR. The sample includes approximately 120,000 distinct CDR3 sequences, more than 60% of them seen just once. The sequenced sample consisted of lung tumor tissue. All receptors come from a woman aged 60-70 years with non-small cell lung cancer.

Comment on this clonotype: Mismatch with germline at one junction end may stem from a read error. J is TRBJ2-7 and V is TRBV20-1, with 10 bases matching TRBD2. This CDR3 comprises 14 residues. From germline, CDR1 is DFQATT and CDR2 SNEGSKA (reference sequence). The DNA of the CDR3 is TGCGGTGCTAGCAACCTAGCGGGAGACTACGAGCAGTACTTC. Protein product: CGASNLAGDYEQYF.

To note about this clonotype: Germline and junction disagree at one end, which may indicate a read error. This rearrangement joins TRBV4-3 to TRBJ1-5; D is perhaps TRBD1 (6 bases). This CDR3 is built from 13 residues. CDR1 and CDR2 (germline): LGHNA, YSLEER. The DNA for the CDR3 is TGCGCCAGTAGCCAACGACAGGATCACCCCCAGCATTTT. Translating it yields CASSQRQDHPQHF.

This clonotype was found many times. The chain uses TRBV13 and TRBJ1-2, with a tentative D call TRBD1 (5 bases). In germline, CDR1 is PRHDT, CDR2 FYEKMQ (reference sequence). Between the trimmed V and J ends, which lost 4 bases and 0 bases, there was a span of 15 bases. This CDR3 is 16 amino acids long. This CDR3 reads CASSSYSGTTNYGYTF. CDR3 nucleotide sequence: TGTGCCAGCAGCTCCTATTCCGGGACTACTAACTATGGCTACACCTTC. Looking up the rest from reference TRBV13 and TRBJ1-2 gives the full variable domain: AAGVIQSPRHLIKEKRETATLKCYPIPRHDTVYWYQQGPGQDPQFLISFYEKMQSDKGSIPDRFSAQQFSDYHSELNMSSLELGDSALYFCASSSYSGTTNYGYTFGSGTRLTVV.

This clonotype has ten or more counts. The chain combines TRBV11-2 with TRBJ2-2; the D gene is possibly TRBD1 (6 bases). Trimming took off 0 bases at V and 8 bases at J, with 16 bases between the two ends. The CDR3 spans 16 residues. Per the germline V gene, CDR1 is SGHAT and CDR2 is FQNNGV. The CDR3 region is CASSLDRTGILGELFF. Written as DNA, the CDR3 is TGTGCCAGCAGCTTAGACCGTACAGGGATCCTTGGGGAGCTGTTTTTT. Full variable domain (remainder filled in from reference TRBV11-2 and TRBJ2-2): EAGVAQSPRYKIIEKRQSVAFWCNPISGHATLYWYQQILGQGPKLLIQFQNNGVVDDSQLPKDRFSAERLKGVDSTLKIQPAKLEDSAVYLCASSLDRTGILGELFFGEGSRLTVL.